This T cell receptor (beta chain) was sequenced in a study of T cell responses to AZD1222 COVID-19 vaccine (dated by TCRdb to 2020 to 2022). Notes on the research overall: A total of over 230 trial participants underwent TCR sequencing, of whom around 210 had received two doses of AZD1222 and 26 had received two doses of the MenACWY control vaccine. Trial participants were enrolled by age into subgroups of 18-55, 56-69 and 70-plus years, and roughly 150, 30 and 60 TCR-sequenced participants, respectively, were included in these subgroups.

Counted from cysteine to phenylalanine, this CDR3 has 14 amino acids. The CDR3 DNA has 42 bases and is translated from base 1. The V end loses 0 bases and the J end loses 6 bases, and a stretch of 8 bases separates them. CDR1 and CDR2, per the germline V gene (reference sequence), are LNHNV and YYDKDF. The CDR3 regions of human TCRbeta chains were analyzed by immunosequencing. The authors' analysis ran thus. Repertoire TCRs were checked for matches against a reference library of SARS-CoV-2-specific TCRs that had been generated using the MIRA antigen-specificity platform. Breadth was defined as the fraction of unique TCRs that were SARS-CoV-2-associated, and depth was defined as the fraction of total T cells that were SARS-CoV-2-associated. Using the MIRA data, every spike-specific TCR was mapped to the spike region that the TCR reacted to and assigned to either a CD4 or a CD8 class. Log10-transformed breadth and depth values were compared by one-way ANOVA with Sidak's multiple comparisons tests. The table was pulled from immuneACCESS by TCRdb, which kept in-frame rearrangements only. Such tables lose some clones; where checked, under half of the loss comes from unresolved V genes, and the rest has no known cause. V, J and clone size derive from that table, while D and trimming were established from the DNA sequence. Recorded for this sample are 65,000 to 70,000 clones; approximately 82% of them occurred a single time. Around a quarter of the sample is in the top ten clones.

Notes on this clone: Its cognate antigen has yet to be identified. No much larger clonotype is one base removed from it; base qualities were not supplied.

General conclusions and limits of the study: Spike-specific TCR breadth and depth rose significantly after two AZD1222 doses compared with day 0 and with MenACWY recipients. Because no day 14 peak-response samples were available, the repertoires could be characterized only after the peak T cell response. The 56-69-year group was small, and its depth increase did not reach significance, likely because of low power. Nearly half of unique spike-specific TCRs reportedly recognized epitopes outside regions mutated in the B.1.351 and B.1.1.7 variants. Most participants were white British and females outnumbered males, and the authors suggested that clonal diversity may have been underestimated. The vaccine-associated CD4 TCRs covered the entire spike protein, and the dominant responses fell in regions 160-218 and 743-854. Only five to seven AZD1222 recipients were SARS-CoV-2 seropositive at baseline, limiting conclusions about previously exposed vaccinees.

The time point label for this specimen denotes: about 28 days (+/-7) after the second vaccine dose. Because spike-specific TCR depth and breadth did not differ between the two schedules, AZD1222 recipients who got a second dose at roughly 4 weeks were pooled with those who got a second dose at roughly 12 weeks. Vaccinee samples came from UK trials COV001 and COV002, including a single-blind randomized controlled phase 2/3 trial of AZD1222 (ChAdOx1 nCoV-19) in healthy adults. For TCRbeta chain sequencing, PBMC samples from trial participants were taken at day 0 and at day 28 after the second dose. The source material was peripheral blood, sampled 28 days after the second AZD1222 dose. The source of this sequence is an adult who received the AZD1222 COVID-19 vaccine. The rearranged segments are TRBV15 and TRBJ2-2; the D gene lacks a confident call. The DNA reads as follows: TGTGCCACCAGCAGAGATATTGGGCCCGGGGAGCTGTTTTTT. This gives the protein CATSRDIGPGELFF.